This T cell receptor beta chain was retrieved from a study of technical replicates of blood from several donors. Method: immunoSEQ multiplex PCR; TCRdb's copy keeps in-frame clones and lacks some. The data show about 73,000 clones, 90% to 95% seen once. The V and J ends lost 6 bases and 3 bases, in that order; junction bases with no gene match: 4. Germline V gene lookup returns CDR1 LNHDA and CDR2 SQIVND (reference sequence). The CDR3 has 13 residues. The material sequenced was T cells isolated from PBMCs. V usage is TRBV19 and J usage is TRBJ2-7, with 8 bases identical to TRBD1. This TCR derives from a human donor in good health. CDR3 coding DNA: TGTGCCAGTAGCAGAGGGACAGGCTACGAGCAGTACTTC. It codes for CASSRGTGYEQYF.